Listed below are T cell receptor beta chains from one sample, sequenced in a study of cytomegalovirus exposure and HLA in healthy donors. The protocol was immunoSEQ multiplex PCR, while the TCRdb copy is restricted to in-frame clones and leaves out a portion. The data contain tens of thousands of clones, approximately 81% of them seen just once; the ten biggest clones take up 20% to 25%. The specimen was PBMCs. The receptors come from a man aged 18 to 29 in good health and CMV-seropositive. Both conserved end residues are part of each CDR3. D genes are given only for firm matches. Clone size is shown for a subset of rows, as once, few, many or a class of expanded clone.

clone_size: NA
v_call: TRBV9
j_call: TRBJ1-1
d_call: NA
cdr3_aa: CASSLGGGITEAFF
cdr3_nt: TGTGCCAGCAGCCTGGGTGGGGGGATCACTGAAGCTTTCTTT

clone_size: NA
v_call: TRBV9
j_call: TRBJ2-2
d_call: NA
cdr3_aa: CASSVAENPNTGELFF
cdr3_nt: TGTGCCAGCAGCGTAGCGGAGAACCCGAACACCGGGGAGCTGTTTTTT

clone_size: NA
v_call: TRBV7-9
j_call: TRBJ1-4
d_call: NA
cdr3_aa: CASSLIPGHRDGGEKLFF
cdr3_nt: TGTGCCAGCAGCTTAATTCCGGGGCATCGGGACGGGGGGGAAAAACTGTTTTTT

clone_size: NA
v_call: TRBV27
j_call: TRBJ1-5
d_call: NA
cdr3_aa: CASSLRGNQPQHF
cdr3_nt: TGTGCCAGCAGTTTACGAGGCAATCAGCCCCAGCATTTT

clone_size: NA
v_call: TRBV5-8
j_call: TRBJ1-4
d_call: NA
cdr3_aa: CASSSGVEGEKLFF
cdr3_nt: TGTGCCAGCAGCTCCGGGGTGGAGGGCGAAAAACTGTTTTTT

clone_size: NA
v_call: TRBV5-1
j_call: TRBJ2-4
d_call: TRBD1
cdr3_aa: CASSLVYRGAKNIQYF
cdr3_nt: TGCGCCAGCAGCTTGGTGTACAGGGGTGCCAAAAACATTCAGTACTTC

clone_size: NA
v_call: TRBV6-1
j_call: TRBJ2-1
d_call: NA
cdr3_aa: CASSVEGGTYNEQFF
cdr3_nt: TGTGCCAGCAGTGTAGAAGGCGGGACGTACAATGAGCAGTTCTTC

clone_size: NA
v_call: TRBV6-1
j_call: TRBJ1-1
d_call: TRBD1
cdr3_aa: CASSEAGGGAGTEAFF
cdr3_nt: TGTGCCAGCAGTGAAGCCGGAGGGGGCGCAGGGACTGAAGCTTTCTTT

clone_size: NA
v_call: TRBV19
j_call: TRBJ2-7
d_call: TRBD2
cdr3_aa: CASRSSGEGYEQYF
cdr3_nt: TGTGCCAGTAGATCCTCGGGGGAGGGCTACGAGCAGTACTTC

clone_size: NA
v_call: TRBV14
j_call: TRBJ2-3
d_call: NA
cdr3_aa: CASSPRANTDTQYF
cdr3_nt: TGTGCCAGCAGCCCCCGAGCCAACACAGATACGCAGTATTTT

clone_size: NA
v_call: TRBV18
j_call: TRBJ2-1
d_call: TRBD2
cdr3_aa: CASSPGTSLNEQFF
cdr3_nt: TGTGCCAGCTCACCAGGGACTAGTCTCAATGAGCAGTTCTTC

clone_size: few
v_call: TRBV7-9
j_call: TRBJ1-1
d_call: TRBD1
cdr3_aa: CASSYTGGLNTEAFF
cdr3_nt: TGTGCCAGCAGTTACACAGGGGGCCTGAACACTGAAGCTTTCTTT

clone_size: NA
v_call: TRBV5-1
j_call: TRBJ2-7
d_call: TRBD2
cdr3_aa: CASSPGTSGSRIYEQYF
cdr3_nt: TGCGCCAGCAGCCCCGGGACTAGCGGGAGTCGAATCTACGAGCAGTACTTC

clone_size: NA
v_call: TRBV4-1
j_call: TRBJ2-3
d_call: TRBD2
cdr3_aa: CASSQELAGVGTDTQYF
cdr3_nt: TGCGCCAGCAGCCAAGAACTGGCGGGAGTGGGGACAGATACGCAGTATTTT

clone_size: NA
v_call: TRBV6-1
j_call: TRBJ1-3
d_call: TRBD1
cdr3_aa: CATVQGYSGNTIYF
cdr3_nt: TGTGCCACCGTACAGGGGTACTCTGGAAACACCATATATTTT

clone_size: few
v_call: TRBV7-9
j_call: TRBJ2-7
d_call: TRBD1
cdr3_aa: CASSLGQGAGEQYF
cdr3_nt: TGTGCCAGCAGCTTAGGACAGGGGGCCGGCGAGCAGTACTTC

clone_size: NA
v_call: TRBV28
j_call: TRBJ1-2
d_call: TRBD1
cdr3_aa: CASSALNPGQGPNYGYTF
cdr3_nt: TGTGCCAGCAGTGCCCTCAATCCCGGACAGGGCCCTAACTATGGCTACACCTTC

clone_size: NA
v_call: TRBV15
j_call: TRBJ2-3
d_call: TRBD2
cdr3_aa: CATSTMREALTDTQYF
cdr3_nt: TGTGCCACCAGCACGATGCGGGAGGCCCTCACAGATACGCAGTATTTT

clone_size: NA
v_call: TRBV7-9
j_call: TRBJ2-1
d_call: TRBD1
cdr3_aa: CASSLQGVLNNEQFF
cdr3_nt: TGTGCCAGCAGCTTACAGGGGGTCCTTAATAATGAGCAGTTCTTC

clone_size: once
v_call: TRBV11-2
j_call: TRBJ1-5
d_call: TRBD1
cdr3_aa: CASSKDRGGNQPQHF
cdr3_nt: TGTGCCAGCAGCAAGGACAGGGGGGGCAATCAGCCCCAGCATTTT

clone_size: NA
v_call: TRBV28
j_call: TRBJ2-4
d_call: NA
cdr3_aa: CASSRTGAGDGLAKNIQYF
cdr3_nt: TGTGCCAGCAGCCGGACAGGAGCGGGAGATGGGTTAGCCAAAAACATTCAGTACTTC

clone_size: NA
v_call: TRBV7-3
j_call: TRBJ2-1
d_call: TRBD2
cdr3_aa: CASSLSPWTSGSRGNEQFF
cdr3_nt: TGTGCCAGCAGCTTATCCCCGTGGACTAGCGGGAGTCGGGGGAATGAGCAGTTCTTC

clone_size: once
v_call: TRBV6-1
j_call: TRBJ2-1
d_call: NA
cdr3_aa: CASSELFLATYNEQFF
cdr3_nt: TGTGCCAGCAGTGAACTTTTCCTAGCGACCTACAATGAGCAGTTCTTC

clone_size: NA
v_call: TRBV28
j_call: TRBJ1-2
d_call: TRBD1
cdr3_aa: CASSWTGSHYGYTF
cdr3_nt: TGTGCCAGCAGTTGGACAGGGTCCCACTATGGCTACACCTTC

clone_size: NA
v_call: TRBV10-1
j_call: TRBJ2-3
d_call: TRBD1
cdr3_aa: CASSEGTGGPHTDTQYF
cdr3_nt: TGCGCCAGCAGTGAAGGGACAGGGGGCCCACACACAGATACGCAGTATTTT

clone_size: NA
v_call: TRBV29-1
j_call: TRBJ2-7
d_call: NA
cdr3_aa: CSVEDGTASSYEQYF
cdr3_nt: TGCAGCGTTGAAGACGGGACTGCAAGCTCCTACGAGCAGTACTTC

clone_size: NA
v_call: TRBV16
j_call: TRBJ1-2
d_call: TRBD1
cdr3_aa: CASREVPQGNYGYTF
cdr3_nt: TGTGCCAGCAGGGAAGTCCCACAGGGGAACTATGGCTACACCTTC

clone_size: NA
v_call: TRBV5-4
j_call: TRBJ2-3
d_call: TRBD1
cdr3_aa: CASSADRGRVDTQYF
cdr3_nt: TGTGCCAGCAGCGCAGACAGGGGGCGCGTAGATACGCAGTATTTT

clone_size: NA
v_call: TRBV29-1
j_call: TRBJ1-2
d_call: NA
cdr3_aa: CSVEMGSNYGYTF
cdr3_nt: TGCAGCGTTGAAATGGGCTCTAACTATGGCTACACCTTC

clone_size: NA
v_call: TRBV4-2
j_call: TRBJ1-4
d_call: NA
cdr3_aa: CASSQEGQAQGGYEKLFF
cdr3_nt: TGTGCCAGCAGCCAAGAAGGGCAGGCCCAGGGTGGTTATGAAAAACTGTTTTTT

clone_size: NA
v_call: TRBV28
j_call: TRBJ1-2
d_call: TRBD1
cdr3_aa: CASSLRGRVGYTF
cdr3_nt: TGTGCCAGCAGTTTAAGGGGGCGCGTCGGCTACACCTTC

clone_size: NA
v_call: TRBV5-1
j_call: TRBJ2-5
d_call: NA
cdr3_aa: CASSGTDRETQYF
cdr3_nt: TGCGCCAGCAGCGGTACCGACAGGGAGACCCAGTACTTC

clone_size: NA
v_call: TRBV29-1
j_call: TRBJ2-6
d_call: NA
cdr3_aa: CSVEGGGGGANVLTF
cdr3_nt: TGCAGCGTTGAAGGGGGGGGCGGTGGGGCCAACGTCCTGACTTTC

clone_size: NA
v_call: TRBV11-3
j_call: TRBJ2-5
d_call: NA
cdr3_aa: CASSSGGQETQYF
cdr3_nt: TGTGCCAGCAGCTCCGGGGGCCAAGAGACCCAGTACTTC

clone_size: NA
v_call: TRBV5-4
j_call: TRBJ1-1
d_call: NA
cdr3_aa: CASSLDHINTEAFF
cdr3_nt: TGTGCCAGCAGCTTGGATCACATCAACACTGAAGCTTTCTTT

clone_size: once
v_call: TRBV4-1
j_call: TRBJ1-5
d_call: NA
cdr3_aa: CASSQDISVGNQPQHF
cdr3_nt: TGCGCCAGCAGCCAAGATATTAGCGTAGGCAATCAGCCCCAGCATTTT

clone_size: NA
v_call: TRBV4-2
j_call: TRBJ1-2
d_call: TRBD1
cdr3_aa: CASSLQKQGGYGYTF
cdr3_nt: TGTGCCAGCAGCCTGCAAAAACAGGGGGGCTATGGCTACACCTTC

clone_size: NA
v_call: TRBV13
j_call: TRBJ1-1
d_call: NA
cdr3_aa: CASSYYSGGTEAFF
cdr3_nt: TGTGCCAGCAGTTACTATTCCGGGGGTACTGAAGCTTTCTTT

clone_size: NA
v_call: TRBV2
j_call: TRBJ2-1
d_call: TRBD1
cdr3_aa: CASTPPGQGDNEQFF
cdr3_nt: TGTGCCAGCACCCCGCCGGGACAGGGAGACAATGAGCAGTTCTTC

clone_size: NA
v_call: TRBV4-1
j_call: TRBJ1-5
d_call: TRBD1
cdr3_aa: CASSQGTGVGNQPQHF
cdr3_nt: TGCGCCAGCAGCCAGGGGACAGGGGTGGGCAATCAGCCCCAGCATTTT